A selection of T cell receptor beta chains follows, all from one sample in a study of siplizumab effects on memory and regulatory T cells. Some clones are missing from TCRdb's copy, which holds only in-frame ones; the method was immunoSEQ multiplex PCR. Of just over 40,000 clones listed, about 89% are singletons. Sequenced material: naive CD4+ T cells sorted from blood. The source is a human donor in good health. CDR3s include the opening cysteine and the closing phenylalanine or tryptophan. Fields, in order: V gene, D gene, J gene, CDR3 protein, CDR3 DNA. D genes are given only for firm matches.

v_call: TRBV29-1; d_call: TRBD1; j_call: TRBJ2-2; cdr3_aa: CSVRQGRAGELFF; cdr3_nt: TGCAGCGTTCGACAGGGTAGGGCCGGGGAGCTGTTTTTT
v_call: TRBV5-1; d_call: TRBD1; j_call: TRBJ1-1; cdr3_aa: CASSPGPQGDTEAFF; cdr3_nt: TGCGCCAGCAGCCCGGGCCCTCAGGGGGACACTGAAGCTTTCTTT
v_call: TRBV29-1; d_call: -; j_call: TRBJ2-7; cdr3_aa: CSVGTVTYEQYF; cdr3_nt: TGCAGCGTAGGGACGGTGACCTACGAGCAGTACTTC
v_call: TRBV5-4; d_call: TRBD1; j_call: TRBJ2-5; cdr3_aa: CASSLGGGEETQYF; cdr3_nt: TGTGCCAGCAGCTTGGGAGGGGGCGAGGAGACCCAGTACTTC
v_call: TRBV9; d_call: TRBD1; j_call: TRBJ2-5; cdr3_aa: CASSPRGQGEKTQYF; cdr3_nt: TGTGCCAGCAGCCCTCGGGGACAGGGGGAAAAGACCCAGTACTTC
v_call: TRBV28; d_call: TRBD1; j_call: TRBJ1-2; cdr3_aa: CASSGTGYYGYTF; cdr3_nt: TGTGCCAGCAGTGGGACAGGCTACTATGGCTACACCTTC
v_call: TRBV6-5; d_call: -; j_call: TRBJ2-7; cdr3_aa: CASSPLGGSYEQYF; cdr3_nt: TGTGCCAGCAGTCCCTTGGGAGGCTCCTACGAGCAGTACTTC
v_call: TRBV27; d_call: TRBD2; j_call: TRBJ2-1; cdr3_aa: CASSPLGGRPSYNEQFF; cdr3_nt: TGTGCCAGCAGTCCGCTGGGGGGGAGGCCATCCTACAATGAGCAGTTCTTC
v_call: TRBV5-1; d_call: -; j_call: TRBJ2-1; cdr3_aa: CASSGGRPDNEQFF; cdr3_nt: TGCGCCAGCAGCGGGGGGAGGCCGGACAATGAGCAGTTCTTC
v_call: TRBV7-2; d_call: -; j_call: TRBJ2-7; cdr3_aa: CASSLWLAEQYF; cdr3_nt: TGTGCCAGCAGCTTGTGGTTGGCCGAGCAGTACTTC
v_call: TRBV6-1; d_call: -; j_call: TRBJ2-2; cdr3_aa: CASSELIPNTGELFF; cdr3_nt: TGTGCCAGCAGTGAATTAATACCCAACACCGGGGAGCTGTTTTTT
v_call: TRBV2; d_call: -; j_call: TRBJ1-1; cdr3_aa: CASRGGLEAFF; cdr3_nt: TGTGCCAGCAGGGGAGGACTTGAAGCTTTCTTT